Listed here are 20 T cell receptor beta chains from one sample, sequenced in a study of OX40 agonist ivuxolimab in advanced cancers. Library preparation employed the immunoSEQ multiplex PCR assay. TCRdb mirrors the immuneACCESS table, restricted to in-frame sequences. Some clones are absent from its copies; in checked studies, under half trace to an unresolved V gene, and the reason for the others is unknown. For this sample the table gives tens of thousands of clones, of which 75% to 90% were detected only once. 5.4% of the sample is taken by the ten largest. Sequenced here: CD4+ or CD8+ T cells sorted from blood, sampled in a trial of the OX40 agonist ivuxolimab. The origin of the receptors is an adult with an advanced solid tumor such as melanoma, head and neck, liver or kidney cancer.

The chain couples TRBV30 to TRBJ2-7; possible D gene TRBD1, 7 bases. The V end was cut by 5 bases, the J end by 2 bases, with 16 bases between. CDR3 length: 14 residues. Per germline, CDR1 GTSNPN and CDR2 SVGIG (reference sequence). The CDR3 DNA sequence: TGTGCCTGGGGCGCGTCAGGGGGGACCTACGAGCAGTACTTC. Translating gives CAWGASGGTYEQYF.

The chain recombines TRBV4-2 with TRBJ2-2, with D perhaps TRBD2 (5 bases). CDR1 LGHNA and CDR2 YNFKEQ come from the germline V gene. Deletions cut 0 bases from V and 5 bases from J, with 13 bases between. CDR3 size: 16 residues. In nucleotides, the CDR3 is TGTGCCAGCAGCCAAGATCGGCGGGTAGATACCGGGGAGCTGTTTTTT. This translates into CASSQDRRVDTGELFF.

CDR3 protein: CAISGQGDEQYF. The CDR3 region has the DNA TGTGCCATCAGTGGACAGGGAGACGAGCAGTACTTC. The chain combines TRBV10-3 with TRBJ2-7, with 7 bases that match TRBD1. The CDR3 has 12 residues. Germline assignment: CDR1 ENHRY and CDR2 SYGVKD. The trim removed 4 bases at V and 5 bases at J, leaving 2 bases unmatched.

The chain is built from TRBV19 and TRBJ2-1, with 8 bases identical to TRBD2. V lost 9 bases to trimming and J lost 5 bases; unmatched junction nucleotides: 12. There are 15 residues in the CDR3. Per germline, CDR1 LNHDA and CDR2 SQIVND (reference sequence). The CDR3 is CARTPGTRAHNEQFF. In DNA form, the CDR3 reads TGTGCCAGAACCCCAGGGACTAGAGCCCACAATGAGCAGTTCTTC.

CDR3 in amino acids: CASSLGTGDSYGYTF. CDR3 coding DNA: TGTGCCAGCTCCCTCGGGACAGGGGACTCCTATGGCTACACCTTC. This rearrangement joins TRBV18 to TRBJ1-2, with 10 nucleotides matching TRBD1. Trimming cost V 6 bases and J 4 bases; bases outside gene matches: 8. This CDR3 comprises 15 residues. CDR1 and CDR2 (germline): KGHSH, LQKENI.

The chain joins TRBV4-3 to TRBJ1-2, with 7 bases aligning to TRBD1. Per the germline V gene, CDR1 is LGHNA and CDR2 is YSLEER. There are 18 residues in the CDR3. V was pared by 2 bases and J by 1 base, with 13 bases of the junction left unmatched. The CDR3 DNA reads TGCGCCAGCAGCCAAAGCCCCGGGACAGCGAACCTTAACTATGGCTACACCTTC. This codes for CASSQSPGTANLNYGYTF.

This chain uses TRBV5-1 with TRBJ1-3; no reliable D call. V was trimmed by 0 bases and J by 1 base, leaving 8 bases between them. The CDR3 covers 15 residues. CDR1 is SGHRS, CDR2 YFSETQ, per germline. The CDR3 DNA sequence: TGCGCCAGCAGCTTGGACGGAGCTTCTGGAAACACCATATATTTT. This sequence encodes CASSLDGASGNTIYF.

The CDR3 DNA follows: TGTGCCAGTAGCCGTGGACCGACCAATCAGCCCCAGCATTTT. Residues: CASSRGPTNQPQHF. The chain joins TRBV19 to TRBJ1-5; D unresolved. The CDR3 contains 14 residues. Germline CDR1 and CDR2: LNHDA and SQIVND (reference sequence). V was clipped by 6 bases and J by 3 bases, with 12 bases between them.

In this sample, this clone turned up once. The rearrangement uses TRBV19 and TRBJ2-1; 9 nucleotides match TRBD2. Germline CDR1 is LNHDA and CDR2 is SQIVND (reference sequence). Germline trimming cut 0 bases from V and 4 bases from J; bases unmatched to any gene: 4. The length of the CDR3 is 16 residues. The CDR3 region is CASSIDLAGRYNEQFF. Here the CDR3 DNA reads TGTGCCAGTAGTATAGACCTAGCGGGGAGATACAATGAGCAGTTCTTC. The variable domain in full, completed from reference TRBV19 and TRBJ2-1, reads DGGITQSPKYLFRKEGQNVTLSCEQNLNHDAMYWYRQDPGQGLRLIYYSQIVNDFQKGDIAEGYSVSREKKESFPLTVTSAQKNPTAFYLCASSIDLAGRYNEQFFGPGTRLTVL.

V gene TRBV28 combines with J gene TRBJ2-4; 7 bases are shared with TRBD1. The length of the CDR3 is 14 residues. With V trimmed by 8 bases and J by 2 bases, 6 bases remained unmatched. Germline loops: CDR1 MDHEN, CDR2 SYDVKM. The CDR3 region has the DNA TGTGCCAGCGGAAAGACAGGGTCCAAAAACATTCAGTACTTC. Its translation is CASGKTGSKNIQYF.

This clone was observed a single time. CDR3 amino acids: CASRNSTNYGYTF. In nucleotides, the CDR3 is TGCGCCAGCAGGAACAGTACTAACTATGGCTACACCTTC. The rearrangement uses TRBV5-1 and TRBJ1-2; no definite D call. Per germline, CDR1 SGHRS and CDR2 YFSETQ. There are 13 residues in the CDR3. V was pared by 5 bases and J by 0 bases, with 8 bases between.

Only a few counts were recorded for this clone. The chain combines TRBV6-1 with TRBJ1-2; D is ambiguous. The CDR3 totals 15 residues. Between the trimmed V and J ends, which lost 0 bases and 4 bases, there was a span of 12 bases. Germline-derived CDR1 and CDR2 are MNHNS and SASEGT. CDR3 sequence: CASSEAGHYGYGYTF. In nucleotides, the CDR3 is TGTGCCAGCAGTGAAGCAGGCCATTATGGCTATGGCTACACCTTC.

This chain links TRBV4-3 with TRBJ1-3; 7 positions agree with TRBD1. Trimming cost V 0 bases and J 8 bases; bases outside gene matches: 7. The length of the CDR3 is 15 residues. The germline CDR1 and CDR2 sequences are LGHNA and YSLEER. The CDR3 DNA reads TGCGCCAGCAGCCAAGATCCGCAGGGGGGAGACACCATATATTTT. Its translation is CASSQDPQGGDTIYF.

This clone was found a few times. V is TRBV6-6 and J is TRBJ2-7; 9 bases are shared with TRBD2. Trimming removed 6 bases from V and 5 bases from J; junction bases left unmatched: 11. This CDR3 has 15 amino acids. CDR1 is MNHNY and CDR2 is SVGAGI in the germline V gene (reference sequence). The CDR3 loop reads CASSPSAGGNNEQYF. The CDR3 coding sequence is TGTGCCAGCAGCCCCTCAGCGGGAGGAAACAACGAGCAGTACTTC.

The CDR3 is CASSLGPSGRGGDEQFF. The CDR3 DNA sequence: TGTGCCAGCAGCTTAGGTCCTAGCGGGAGGGGCGGGGATGAGCAGTTCTTC. The chain employs TRBV11-3 and TRBJ2-1; 12 nucleotides match TRBD2. The CDR3 consists of 17 residues. Germline trimming cut 1 base from V and 8 bases from J; bases unmatched to any gene: 9. CDR1 SGHNT and CDR2 YENEEA come from the germline V gene.

The V and J genes are TRBV9 and TRBJ2-7, with 7 bases lining up with TRBD2. After removal of 4 bases from V and 7 bases from J, the junction contained 20 bases not matched to a gene. From germline, CDR1 is SGDLS and CDR2 YYNGEE. This CDR3 is built from 17 residues. This CDR3 is CASSPQPPSGSFKEQYF. CDR3 sequence (DNA): TGTGCCAGCAGCCCTCAACCGCCTAGCGGATCTTTTAAGGAGCAGTACTTC.

The V and J genes are TRBV11-2 and TRBJ1-4; 7 bases agree with TRBD1. CDR3 length equals 15 residues. V lost 1 base and J lost 4; bases outside the gene matches: 3. In germline, CDR1 is SGHAT, CDR2 FQNNGV. CDR3 DNA sequence: TGTGCCAGCAGCTTAGGACAGGGAATTAATGAAAAACTGTTTTTT. It translates to CASSLGQGINEKLFF.

V is TRBV14 and J is TRBJ2-3; tentative D call: TRBD1 (5 bases). CDR3 length: 14 residues. V dropped 6 bases and J dropped 0 bases, with 10 bases sitting between them. The germline V gene has CDR1 SGHDN and CDR2 FVKESK. CDR3 nucleotide sequence: TGTGCCAGCAGAGAAACAGGTAGCACAGATACGCAGTATTTT. Protein product: CASRETGSTDTQYF.

The CDR3 spells CASSVLAGGPGNEQFF. In nucleotides, the CDR3 is TGTGCCAGCAGCGTATTAGCGGGAGGGCCCGGGAATGAGCAGTTCTTC. The chain uses TRBV9 and TRBJ2-1; TRBD2 agrees at 11 bases. The germline V gene encodes CDR1 SGDLS and CDR2 YYNGEE. The CDR3 totals 16 residues. Losses at the gene ends were 1 base for V and 7 bases for J; bases not matched to a gene: 7.

The V call is TRBV18, the J call TRBJ2-2; 7 bases are shared with TRBD1. The J segment lost 1 base and the V segment lost 3 bases, leaving 5 bases of the junction unmatched. Germline V gene data show CDR1 as KGHSH and CDR2 as LQKENI. The CDR3 runs to 16 residues. CDR3 sequence (DNA): TGTGCCAGCTCACCCACAGGGGCTCAGAACACCGGGGAGCTGTTTTTT. Translated, it gives CASSPTGAQNTGELFF.